This is a list of T cell receptor beta chains from one sample in a study of PD-1 blockade in classical Hodgkin lymphoma. Libraries were prepared by immunoSEQ multiplex PCR; TCRdb keeps only in-frame clonotypes and omits some of them. The data contain more than 40,000 clones, around two thirds of them singletons. The sample here was peripheral blood mononuclear cells (PBMCs), taken before the fourth cycle of nivolumab. Source of these receptors: a human donor with classical Hodgkin lymphoma. Each CDR3 is given without its conserved first and last residue. D genes are given only for firm matches.

CDR3 | D | J | V
ASSSYRGGTEAF | TRBD1 | TRBJ1-1 | TRBV5-1
ASSLGPIGTQY | NA | TRBJ2-5 | TRBV7-9
ASSLGTGSNGYT | TRBD1 | TRBJ1-2 | TRBV5-8
ASSLGPGPWGYT | NA | TRBJ1-2 | TRBV7-8
ASSLVDYEQY | NA | TRBJ2-7 | TRBV7-2
ASSEVDPYNSPLH | NA | TRBJ1-6 | TRBV6-1
ASSLGGPWNEQF | NA | TRBJ2-1 | TRBV7-6
ASSLSGSGGAYEQF | TRBD2 | TRBJ2-1 | TRBV7-6
ASRPHQGSHEQY | NA | TRBJ2-7 | TRBV5-4
ASSLDTSGDQETQY | TRBD2 | TRBJ2-5 | TRBV11-2
AWSLNSDTEAF | NA | TRBJ1-1 | TRBV30
ASSSVAGGGANVLT | TRBD2 | TRBJ2-6 | TRBV7-2
ASSLRQSNSPLH | NA | TRBJ1-6 | TRBV28
ASSLSGYGYT | NA | TRBJ1-2 | TRBV5-4
ASSARTGAVTDTQY | TRBD1 | TRBJ2-3 | TRBV6-1
ASSLRDVYNEQF | NA | TRBJ2-1 | TRBV7-2
ASSYSPSWDEKLF | NA | TRBJ1-4 | TRBV6-5
ASSGGTGFSPLH | TRBD1 | TRBJ1-6 | TRBV13
ASSHRTGATGELF | TRBD1 | TRBJ2-2 | TRBV4-3
ASSWDSSYEQY | TRBD1 | TRBJ2-7 | TRBV2
SARVDLEAF | NA | TRBJ1-1 | TRBV20-1
ASSYGQETQY | NA | TRBJ2-5 | TRBV6-6
ASSLEILKGTGANVLT | NA | TRBJ2-6 | TRBV28
ASQGRPYNEQF | NA | TRBJ2-1 | TRBV2
ASSSGQGAYEQY | TRBD1 | TRBJ2-7 | TRBV7-9
ASSAEGGFTSPLH | NA | TRBJ1-6 | TRBV6-5
ATSRAVSEAF | NA | TRBJ1-1 | TRBV15
ASSQYRGGNEQY | TRBD2 | TRBJ2-7 | TRBV5-1
ASSYTGGGTEAF | TRBD1 | TRBJ1-1 | TRBV7-9
ASRFNPGAGYEQY | NA | TRBJ2-7 | TRBV11-2